This T cell receptor (beta chain) emerged from a study of cytomegalovirus exposure and HLA in healthy donors (dated by TCRdb to about 2017). In terms of the full investigation: In an earlier analysis of 587 of the donors, roughly 300 Gb of sequence data and 117 million unique TCR beta sequences from about 179 million T cells were reported. A separate validation cohort of more than 100 different subjects was used in addition to the 666-subject first cohort. Donor age, sex, ethnicity and CMV serostatus were compiled alongside the repertoire data. High-throughput TCR immunosequencing, statistical association of individual TCRs with disease status, and machine learning were combined to predict cytomegalovirus infection status. Typing coverage varied by locus: roughly 629-630 donors for A, B, C, DRB1 and DQB1; more than 500 for DQA1; approximately 570 for DPA1; 450 to 480 for DPB1. Rather than using new phenotypic data, the later analysis identified candidate immune exposures from TCR beta sequences and from how often those sequences occurred across donors. An earlier analysis of several hundred of the donors used high-throughput TCR beta sequencing to judge whether each TCR beta V gene segment behaved as functional or pseudogenic. All discovery cohort repertoires had been generated on a single sequencing platform. An early release covering about 600 HLA-typed donors comprised 300 to 350 gigabases of sequencing data and about 90 million unique TCR sequences. The study aimed to test whether cataloging public T cell receptors could reveal signatures of past pathogen exposure. Roughly 5 DR-DQ haplotypes were handled as single units for association and clustering because linkage in the cohort was strong. To study patterns of TCR occurrence, a later analysis re-analyzed previously published TCR beta repertoires from around 700 donors and added high-resolution HLA genotyping. Of the approximately 400 genotyped donors, 80% to 90% were placed in the genetic ancestry cluster associated with self-reported Caucasian donors. A later genetic analysis used genome-wide SNP genotypes for about 55% of the 666 donors, treating that subset as a discovery cohort. Among about 400 genotyped donors of the cohort, an average of approximately 200,000 unique TCR beta nucleotide sequences was sequenced per donor, of which about 19% were non-productive. HLA typing included class I and class II loci at four-digit resolution. The study used immunosequencing to profile the T cell repertoires of approximately 650 subjects and linked those repertoires to cytomegalovirus serostatus. The paper as a whole reports these results and caveats: Three of the identified cytomegalovirus-associated TCR beta chains were confirmed in vitro to be specific for cytomegalovirus antigens. The authors suggested that the approach could potentially be extended to other disease states and immunological phenotypes. Cytomegalovirus status was reported to be diagnosed by the classifier with high specificity and sensitivity in both the original and validation cohorts. When HLA alleles, especially DR and DQ, strongly co-occurred, TCR associations were difficult to assign to individual alleles. Presence/absence analyses assumed roughly uniform sequencing depth across donors, an assumption that may not hold. A later genetic analysis associated a missense DCLRE1C variant with V-gene and J-gene trimming of TCR beta chains, and an independent cohort replicated the association. This cohort had only TCR beta chains sequenced, and the lack of alpha or paired-chain data limited which features could be detected. In a later analysis, several top co-occurrence clusters were reported to appear linked to parvovirus B19, influenza, CMV and Epstein-Barr virus. A later analysis found that HLA-associated TCR beta chains were more clonally expanded and had lower generation probabilities than equally common non-associated chains. Specific HLA alleles were associated with over 15,000 TCR beta sequences at a false discovery rate of 0.05 in a later analysis. In an earlier analysis of about 600 of the donors, most TCR beta V segments appeared in productive rearrangements about 90% or about 30% of the time, broadly matching IMGT annotations. The study gave a list of more than 150 TCR beta chains associated with cytomegalovirus. In a later analysis, the rate of TCR association differed among HLA loci, with DRB1 alleles having the most associated TCRs and HLA-C alleles having the fewest. The earlier analysis of some 560 of the donors excluded 15 to 20 rarely observed V segments, including chromosome 9 orphons, because counts were too low. In a later analysis, most CMV-associated TCR beta chains were found to appear HLA-restricted, with HLA associations seemingly driven largely by CMV exposure. A further reported finding was that TCR beta sequences accurately predicted the HLA-A and HLA-B alleles for most subjects in the first cohort. While some public TCRs were present in many individuals, most TCR sequences turned up only very rarely across donors. Compared with the roughly 670-donor mean, donors in an Asian-associated ancestry cluster had fewer N-insertions in productive TCRs, according to a later genetic analysis. The only immune exposure information available for the cohort was CMV serostatus. Because the 87-base-pair reads could not distinguish some IMGT-functional V segments, including TRBV6-2 and TRBV6-3, those segments were excluded. The sequencing pipeline was judged likely to have produced a cluster of highly shared sequence variants as a technical artifact. Because some donors lacked HLA typing at each locus, the association tests relied only on the typed subset. Linkage disequilibrium might explain the correlated functional status among segregating V segments, but an unknown experimental factor could not be excluded.

The CDR3 runs 13 residues from the cysteine to the phenylalanine. Only the CDR3 region is kept as DNA, spanning 39 bases read in frame from base 1. V sheds 6 bases and J sheds 5 bases, leaving 13 bases between their ends. Sequences MDHEN (CDR1) and SYDVKM (CDR2) are obtained from the germline V gene. Concerning this clone: The specificity of this receptor is unknown.

Preparation of the library involved the immunoSEQ multiplex PCR assay. The multiplex PCR relied on a mix of 60 forward primers for TCR Vbeta segments and 13 reverse primers for TCR Jbeta segments. A multiplex PCR assay on genomic DNA amplified the CDR3 region of rearranged TCR beta genes. The Illumina HiSeq System was used to sequence the amplified TCR beta libraries as 87-base-pair reads. On the authors' methods: A later analysis tallied roughly 80 million unique TCR beta chains across the 666 repertoires, and some 10 million of those chains were shared by two or more donors. Raw reads were error-corrected and collapsed into unique sequences by a nearest-neighbor algorithm in which closely related sequences were merged to remove PCR and sequencing errors. V, D and J gene segments were assigned by aligning CDR3 sequences to IMGT reference sequences. Each retained sequence needed at least a six-nucleotide match to both a V gene segment and a J gene segment. A rearrangement counted as productive if the CDR3 had no stop codons and remained in frame with V and J, and every other rearrangement counted as non-productive. Following IMGT convention, CDR3 was defined as the stretch from the second conserved V-encoded cysteine to the conserved J-encoded phenylalanine. The earlier analysis of 587 of the donors excluded sequences that lacked an unambiguous match to a single V gene segment. In an earlier analysis of 587 of the donors, V segments were called functional above 56.7% productive rearrangements and were called segregating when the between-donor standard deviation exceeded 5%. A statistical classification framework was built to diagnose cytomegalovirus status from the catalog of TCR beta chain sequences. In a later analysis, V and J genes were assigned by comparing TCR nucleotide sequences against IMGT/GENE-DB human TR gene sequences. In a later analysis, CDR3 sequences and most-parsimonious VDJ recombination scenarios were assigned using the TCRdist pipeline. In a later analysis, each TCR beta chain was defined by its CDR3 amino acid sequence together with its V-gene family, and reads lacking a unique V-gene family were excluded. To address suspected cross-contamination and a sequencing artifact, a later analysis removed several hundred highly shared, low-generation-probability nucleotide sequences. A later analysis calculated a clonal expansion index for each public chain from normalized within-repertoire ranks of inferred template counts. Generation probabilities in a later analysis came from a VDJ recombination model fitted to out-of-frame rearrangements, and those results were checked against IGoR. Hypergeometric tests were used in a later analysis to score TCR-TCR, TCR-HLA and TCR-CMV co-occurrence, with a repertoire-size bias correction applied to the TCR pairs. To estimate false discovery rates, a later analysis permuted the HLA or CMV assignments 20 times. In a later analysis, co-occurring TCRs were grouped using DBSCAN, with TCRdist sequence similarity added in when clustering inside HLA-allele-positive subsets. Repertoires with fewer than 30,000 or more than 120,000 public chains, plus five repertoires with anomalous nucleotide sharing, were excluded from co-occurrence clustering. TCRdb took this table from immuneACCESS and kept in-frame rearrangements with V and J called. Such tables lack part of the clones; where checked against another copy, unresolved V genes explain under half of the gap, and the rest is unexplained. The DNA was the basis for D and trimming; V, J and clone size are from that table. This sample's clone table shows about 88,000 clones. About 6% of the sample rests with the top ten.

In total, roughly 710 healthy bone marrow donors made up the cohort. At the time of sampling, every cohort member was nominally healthy, though immune exposures that went unrecorded were likely present. The donor was CMV seropositive and was included in the group of 250 to 350 seropositive cohort members. Each donor provided a peripheral blood sample, and peripheral blood mononuclear cells were used for TCR beta sequencing. Genomic DNA was extracted from the blood cell samples with the Qiagen DNeasy Blood Extraction Kit. This sequence was found in a girl aged 10 to 17 in good health and CMV-seropositive. The sequenced sample consisted of PBMCs. The chain couples TRBV28 to TRBJ2-5; the D gene is not confidently resolved. The DNA sequence follows: TGTGCCAGCAGCCGCCAACGGTTGGAGACCCAGTACTTC. This codes for CASSRQRLETQYF.